Shown below are 22 T cell receptor beta chains from a single sample sequenced in a study of cytomegalovirus exposure and HLA in healthy donors. PCR primers comprised 60 Vbeta and 13 Jbeta primers. Clones were sequenced by immunoSEQ multiplex PCR, and TCRdb holds only the in-frame ones, with some missing. The sample consists of 130,000 or so clones, 80% of them appearing once. Sequencing used PBMCs. The receptors stem from a man between 25 and 39 years old in good health and CMV-seronegative.

CDR3 amino acids: CASSPLRVNTEAFF. The CDR3 DNA is TGTGCCAGCAGTCCTCTAAGAGTGAACACTGAAGCTTTCTTT. The V and J genes are TRBV28 and TRBJ1-1; D remains ambiguous. From germline, CDR1 is MDHEN and CDR2 SYDVKM. Trimming removed 5 bases at V and 0 bases at J, with 10 bases between. There are 14 residues in the CDR3.

V is TRBV7-9 and J is TRBJ1-2, with D perhaps matching TRBD1 (6 bases). V was pared by 4 bases and J by 6 bases, with 15 bases between. This CDR3 comprises 14 residues. Germline lookup yields CDR1 SEHNR and CDR2 FQNEAQ (reference sequence). CDR3 DNA: TGTGCCAGCAGCTCCAGGGGCGAACTTAATGGCTACACCTTC. Translated, it gives CASSSRGELNGYTF. Full variable domain (remainder filled in from reference TRBV7-9 and TRBJ1-2): DTGVSQNPRHKITKRGQNVTFRCDPISEHNRLYWYRQTLGQGPEFLTYFQNEAQLEKSRLLSDRFSAERPKGSFSTLEIQRTEQGDSAMYLCASSSRGELNGYTFGSGTRLTVV.

The J gene is TRBJ1-5, the V gene TRBV6-6; 8 nucleotides match TRBD1. The CDR3 has 13 residues. Germline V CDR1 and CDR2: MNHNY, SVGAGI (reference sequence). V shed 6 bases, J shed 9 bases, and the junction held 7 bases outside the gene matches. CDR3 amino acids: CASRGQETRPQHF. The CDR3 bases are TGTGCCAGCAGGGGACAGGAGACCCGGCCCCAGCATTTT.

This clone appeared a single time. The rearrangement joins TRBV7-2 to TRBJ1-2; D unclear. Germline CDR1 reads SGHTA; CDR2 reads FQGNSA. V lost 1 base to trimming and J lost 1 base, with 7 bases between them. The CDR3 contains 14 residues. Here the CDR3 DNA reads TGTGCCAGCAGCTTAGGGCGGGGTAACTATGGCTACACCTTC. Amino acid sequence: CASSLGRGNYGYTF.

This chain uses TRBV12-5 with TRBJ2-2; D call uncertain. The CDR3 runs 12 residues. The ends were cut back, 3 bases at V and 7 bases at J, with 6 bases in the middle. In germline, CDR1 is LGHNT, CDR2 FRNRAP. CDR3 protein: CASGLVDGELFF. CDR3 DNA sequence: TGTGCTAGTGGTTTAGTAGACGGGGAGCTGTTTTTT.

The chain has TRBV28 and TRBJ1-2; D is possibly TRBD1 (6 bases). CDR1 and CDR2 from the germline V gene are MDHEN and SYDVKM. V lost 8 bases and J lost 3, with 13 bases in between. The CDR3 consists of 13 residues. DNA of the CDR3: TGTGCCAGCCGTGGGGACACATACTATGGCTACACCTTC. Encoded protein: CASRGDTYYGYTF.

The gene calls are TRBV19 and TRBJ2-1, with 10 positions matching TRBD2. The CDR3 length is 16 residues. CDR1 and CDR2 (germline): LNHDA, SQIVND (reference sequence). The V gene end was trimmed by 6 bases and the J gene end by 1 base; junction bases not matched to a gene: 6. In nucleotides, the CDR3 is TGTGCCAGTAGGGCGCTAGCGGGGGTATCCTACAATGAGCAGTTCTTC. Its protein is CASRALAGVSYNEQFF.

J is TRBJ2-7 and V is TRBV5-1, with 7 bases lining up with TRBD1. J was trimmed by 4 bases and V by 5 bases; bases with no gene match: 6. The CDR3 runs to 13 residues. Germline CDR1 SGHRS, CDR2 YFSETQ. The CDR3, as DNA: TGCGCCAGCAGAGAGGGGGCTAGTTACGAGCAGTACTTC. Protein: CASREGASYEQYF.

J is TRBJ1-2 and V is TRBV19, with 9 bases lining up with TRBD1. V shed 7 bases and J 4 bases; nucleotides not matched to a gene: 10. CDR3 size: 15 residues. CDR1 and CDR2 (germline): LNHDA, SQIVND (reference sequence). The CDR3: CASKLPGQGFYGYTF. Written as DNA, the CDR3 is TGTGCCAGTAAACTTCCGGGACAGGGATTCTATGGCTACACCTTC.

The rearrangement uses TRBV2 and TRBJ2-7, with TRBD2 identical over 7 bases. The CDR3 loop spans 16 amino acids. V lost 4 bases, J lost 5 bases, and 14 bases stayed unmatched. The germline CDR1 and CDR2 sequences are SNHLY and FYNNEI. CDR3 sequence reads: CASSGALAAVQNEQYF. Here the CDR3 DNA reads TGTGCCAGCAGTGGGGCCCTAGCGGCCGTACAGAACGAGCAGTACTTC.

V usage is TRBV5-6 and J usage is TRBJ2-2; TRBD2 matches 11 bases. CDR1 and CDR2 (germline): SGHDT, YYEEEE. V dropped 4 bases and J dropped 3; count of bases not matched to a gene: 5. The CDR3 consists of 16 residues. CDR3: CASSQWTSGHTGELFF. The CDR3 DNA is TGTGCCAGCAGCCAATGGACTAGCGGGCACACCGGGGAGCTGTTTTTT.

The V and J genes are TRBV5-3 and TRBJ1-2; tentative D call: TRBD1 (6 bases). TRBV5-3 is an open reading frame whose function is uncertain. V lost 1 base and J 5 bases, leaving 9 bases between the germline ends. The CDR3 extends over 13 amino acids. CDR3 sequence (DNA): TGTGCCAGAAGCTTGCCGGACAGATATGGCTACACCTTC. As protein: CARSLPDRYGYTF.

V usage is TRBV11-2 and J usage is TRBJ1-1, with D perhaps TRBD1 (5 bases). V lost 2 bases to trimming and J lost 4 bases, with 8 bases between them. Germline CDR1 SGHAT, CDR2 FQNNGV. CDR3 length: 13 residues. CDR3 DNA sequence: TGTGCCAGCAGCTTACGGGGGGGCACTGAAGCTTTCTTT. Translation gives CASSLRGGTEAFF.

In DNA, the CDR3 is TGTGCCAGCAGCGGGGGACAGGGGGTAAACTATGGCTACACCTTC. The encoded protein is CASSGGQGVNYGYTF. This chain links TRBV9 with TRBJ1-2; 11 bases agree with TRBD1. This CDR3 spans 15 amino acids. Germline trimming cut 3 bases from V and 2 bases from J; bases unmatched to any gene: 3. Germline V CDR1 and CDR2: SGDLS, YYNGEE.

This clone was found once. The chain joins TRBV5-8 to TRBJ2-2; D unclear. The CDR3 has 13 amino acids. Germline lookup yields CDR1 SGHTS and CDR2 YDEGEE. V was pared by 2 bases and J by 7 bases, with 9 bases between. CDR3 loop: CASSLRSGGELFF. The CDR3 DNA reads TGTGCCAGCAGCTTACGATCGGGCGGGGAGCTGTTTTTT.

This clone ranks as medium-sized. The J gene is TRBJ1-5, the V gene TRBV2; possible D gene TRBD1, 6 bases. This CDR3 region has 14 residues. V lost 8 bases and J lost 0, with 11 bases in between. The germline gives CDR1 SNHLY, CDR2 FYNNEI. CDR3 amino acids: CASQGTPSNQPQHF. The DNA of the CDR3 is TGTGCCAGCCAAGGGACACCTAGCAATCAGCCCCAGCATTTT.

The CDR3 loop reads CASSLDPGGETQYF. The CDR3 nucleotides read TGTGCCAGCAGCTTGGACCCCGGAGGGGAGACCCAGTACTTC. The chain uses TRBV5-4 and TRBJ2-5, with D tentatively TRBD2 (6 bases). V lost 0 bases to trimming and J lost 5 bases, with 11 bases between them. The CDR3 contains 14 residues. Germline V gives CDR1 SGHNT, CDR2 YYREEE (reference sequence). The full variable domain, its missing parts supplied by reference TRBV5-4 and TRBJ2-5, is ETGVTQSPTHLIKTRGQQVTLRCSSQSGHNTVSWYQQALGQGPQFIFQYYREEENGRGNFPPRFSGLQFPNYSSELNVNALELDDSALYLCASSLDPGGETQYFGPGTRLLVL.

As regards this clone: This sample also contains other DNA sequences that code for the same CDR3. The rearrangement links TRBV28 to TRBJ1-5, with D perhaps TRBD1 (5 bases). Deletions cut 6 bases from V and 1 base from J, with 19 bases between. Germline V gene data show CDR1 as MDHEN and CDR2 as SYDVKM. CDR3 length: 17 amino acids. The CDR3, as DNA: TGTGCCAGCAGCCCACCCCCCAGGGTTAGAAGCAATCAGCCCCAGCATTTT. Encoded protein: CASSPPPRVRSNQPQHF.

As DNA, the CDR3 is TGTGCCAGCAGCCCGAAGGGACTAGCGGGAGTTGGGAATGAGCAGTTCTTC. Translation gives CASSPKGLAGVGNEQFF. J is TRBJ2-1 and V is TRBV7-2, with 14 nucleotides matching TRBD2. The V segment lost 5 bases and the J segment 7 bases; nucleotides outside the gene matches: 10. Germline-derived CDR1 and CDR2 are SGHTA and FQGNSA. The CDR3 totals 17 residues.

This chain uses TRBV6-4 with TRBJ1-1; 11 bases agree with TRBD1. From germline, CDR1 is MRHNA and CDR2 SNTAGT. The CDR3 is made up of 14 amino acids. After removal of 4 bases from V and 4 bases from J, the junction contained 2 bases not matched to a gene. CDR3 loop: CASSAGTGGTEAFF. Written as DNA, the CDR3 is TGTGCCAGCAGTGCCGGGACAGGGGGCACTGAAGCTTTCTTT.

The chain links TRBV5-1 to TRBJ1-2; 7 bases line up with TRBD1. Germline assignment: CDR1 SGHRS and CDR2 YFSETQ. The CDR3 loop spans 16 amino acids. Trimming removed 3 bases from V and 2 bases from J; junction bases left unmatched: 10. CDR3 region: CASSWGPGQRNYGYTF. In DNA, the CDR3 is TGCGCCAGCAGCTGGGGACCGGGACAGCGAAACTATGGCTACACCTTC. Complete variable domain (other parts from reference TRBV5-1 and TRBJ1-2): KAGVTQTPRYLIKTRGQQVTLSCSPISGHRSVSWYQQTPGQGLQFLFEYFSETQRNKGNFPGRFSGRQFSNSRSEMNVSTLELGDSALYLCASSWGPGQRNYGYTFGSGTRLTVV.

Ten or more counts support this clone. V is TRBV5-1 and J is TRBJ2-2; TRBD2 might be the D (6 bases). V lost 0 bases, J lost 4 bases, and 13 bases lay in between. The CDR3 is made up of 16 amino acids. Looked up from germline, CDR1 is SGHRS and CDR2 is YFSETQ. CDR3 sequence: CASSLEGEAGTGELFF. DNA for the CDR3: TGCGCCAGCAGCTTGGAAGGGGAGGCGGGCACCGGGGAGCTGTTTTTT.